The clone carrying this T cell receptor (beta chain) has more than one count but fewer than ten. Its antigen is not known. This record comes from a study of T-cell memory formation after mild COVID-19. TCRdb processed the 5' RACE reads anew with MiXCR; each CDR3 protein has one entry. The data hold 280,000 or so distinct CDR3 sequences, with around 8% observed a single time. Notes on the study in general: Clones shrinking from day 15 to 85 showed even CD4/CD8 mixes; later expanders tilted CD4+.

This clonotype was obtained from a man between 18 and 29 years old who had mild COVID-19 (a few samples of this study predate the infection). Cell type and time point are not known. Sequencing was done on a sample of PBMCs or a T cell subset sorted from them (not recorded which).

The CDR3 protein is CASSLEYRGTEAFF. DNA of the CDR3: TGCGCCAGCAGCTTGGAATACAGGGGAACTGAAGCTTTCTTT. The chain is built from TRBV5-1 and TRBJ1-1, with 7 bases fitting TRBD1. CDR3 length: 14 residues. Unmatched junction bases numbered 4, after V lost 0 bases and J lost 5 bases. Germline V gene data show CDR1 as SGHRS and CDR2 as YFSETQ.